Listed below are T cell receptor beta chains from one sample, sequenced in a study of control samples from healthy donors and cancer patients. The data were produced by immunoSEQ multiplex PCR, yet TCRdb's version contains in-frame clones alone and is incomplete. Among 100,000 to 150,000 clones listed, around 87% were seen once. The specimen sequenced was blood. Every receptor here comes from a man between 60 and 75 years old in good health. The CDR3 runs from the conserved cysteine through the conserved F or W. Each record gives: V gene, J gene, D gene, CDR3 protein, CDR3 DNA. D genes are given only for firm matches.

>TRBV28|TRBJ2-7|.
CASSPAYEQYF
TGTGCCAGCAGCCCAGCCTACGAGCAGTACTTC
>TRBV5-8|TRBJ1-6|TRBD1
CASSLGQGGSPLHF
TGTGCCAGCAGCTTGGGACAGGGAGGTTCACCCCTCCACTTT
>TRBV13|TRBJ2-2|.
CASSLGRRTPNTGELFF
TGTGCCAGCAGCTTAGGGCGGAGGACACCTAACACCGGGGAGCTGTTTTTT
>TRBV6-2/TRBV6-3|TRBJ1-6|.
CASSFPEQTYNSPLHF
TGTGCCAGCAGTTTCCCGGAACAGACTTATAATTCACCCCTCCACTTT
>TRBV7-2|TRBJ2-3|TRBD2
CASSRTSGGFSTDTQYF
TGTGCCAGCAGCCGCACTAGCGGGGGCTTTAGCACAGATACGCAGTATTTT
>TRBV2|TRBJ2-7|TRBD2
CASRLAGIEVSEQYF
TGTGCCAGCCGACTAGCGGGGATTGAAGTAAGCGAGCAGTACTTC
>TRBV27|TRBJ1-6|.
CASSPGTNSPLHF
TGTGCCAGCAGTCCCGGGACTAATTCACCCCTCCACTTT
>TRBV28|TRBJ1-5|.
CASRPTANQPQHF
TGTGCCAGCAGACCCACAGCTAATCAGCCCCAGCATTTT
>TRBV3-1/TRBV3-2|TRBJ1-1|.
CASSQEPLSAEAFF
TGTGCCAGCAGCCAAGAACCCCTAAGCGCTGAAGCTTTCTTT
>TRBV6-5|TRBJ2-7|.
CASSKLAGYEQYF
TGTGCCAGCAGCAAACTGGCGGGGTACGAGCAGTACTTC
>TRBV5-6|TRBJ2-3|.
CASSPFGAGSYSSTDTQYF
TGTGCCAGCAGCCCCTTCGGGGCAGGGTCTTATTCTAGCACAGATACGCAGTATTTT
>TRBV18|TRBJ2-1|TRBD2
CASSLAGLAGPLGSYNEQFF
TGTGCCAGCTCACTCGCCGGACTAGCGGGCCCGCTTGGCTCCTACAATGAGCAGTTCTTC
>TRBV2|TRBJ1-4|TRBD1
CASMGQGTTNEKLFF
TGTGCCAGCATGGGACAGGGGACAACTAATGAAAAACTGTTTTTT
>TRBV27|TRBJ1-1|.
CASREAGGRKAFF
TGTGCCAGCAGGGAGGCGGGCGGTCGTAAAGCTTTCTTT
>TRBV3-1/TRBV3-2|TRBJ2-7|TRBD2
CASSLTGLAGAYEQYF
TGTGCCAGCAGCCTCACGGGACTAGCGGGGGCCTACGAGCAGTACTTC
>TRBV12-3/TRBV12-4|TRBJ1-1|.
CASSSLGNTEAFF
TGTGCCAGCAGTTCACTTGGGAACACTGAAGCTTTCTTT
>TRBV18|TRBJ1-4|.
CASSPVREQREKLFF
TGTGCCAGCTCACCCGTCCGGGAACAGAGGGAAAAACTGTTTTTT